These 2 T cell receptor beta chains share one sample of origin, sequenced in a study of T cells in localized non-small cell lung cancer. Sequencing used immunoSEQ multiplex PCR; TCRdb keeps in-frame clones, though not all of them. The sample contains around 20,000 clones, 91% of which appear only once. This sample comprised peripheral blood, obtained before any cancer treatment. Receptor source: a woman between 40 and 69 years old with stage I lung adenocarcinoma.

The J gene is TRBJ2-7, the V gene TRBV10-3, with 7 bases that match TRBD1. In germline, CDR1 is ENHRY, CDR2 SYGVKD. V gave up 3 bases and J gave up 8 bases; unmatched junction bases: 13. The CDR3 totals 15 residues. The CDR3 DNA reads as TGTGCCATCAGTGAATCGACAGGGCGTTCTTCCCAGCAGTACTTC. This encodes CAISESTGRSSQQYF.

The chain couples TRBV7-2 to TRBJ2-7; D remains ambiguous. Germline V lookup: CDR1 SGHTA, CDR2 FQGNSA. This CDR3 comprises 15 residues. V lost 5 bases and J lost 6, with 20 bases in between. The CDR3 coding sequence is TGTGCCAGCAGCACCGAACGCCCTAGATGGTCCGAGCAGTACTTC. Translation gives CASSTERPRWSEQYF.